This T cell receptor (beta chain) was identified during a study of blood T cells in healthy people across ages (dated by TCRdb to 2015 to 2017). Study-level background: In model experiments, template switching captured roughly one uniquely barcoded TCR beta cDNA molecule for every two T cells. Age-related changes in TCR beta repertoire diversity were measured in the study by deep sequencing normalized with unique cDNA molecular identifiers. Donors were grouped into four age groups: young (average approximately 16 years), middle-aged (39), aged (roughly 62) and long-lived (approximately 78). To avoid experimental bias, donors of different ages were spread randomly across the sequencing lanes. For two donors (one aged 18 to 29 and one aged 80 or older), the study analyzed two additional independent replicas of 1 million unique cDNA reads from the same blood draw.

Donors were about 36 systemically healthy Caucasian individuals from Russia aged roughly 6 to 100 years. Ten milliliters of peripheral blood were drawn from each donor into EDTA-treated Vacutainer tubes. PBMCs were isolated by Ficoll-Paque density-gradient centrifugation, with at least 6 million obtained per sample. Total RNA was extracted from PBMCs with Trizol reagent, with at least 6 micrograms obtained per sample. For every donor, an aliquot of PBMCs went through flow cytometry to measure the percentages of naive CD45RAhigh/CD27high T cells. Findings and caveats that apply to the study as a whole: Because profiling used bulk unsorted PBMCs, naive and antigen-experienced compartments could not be compared conclusively. Because the CMV infection status of the donors was unknown, age-related changes in expanded clonotypes may potentially have been confounded. As age increased, observed TCR beta diversity per million T cells dropped in a roughly linear way, and a significant reduction was already evident by age roughly 40. Estimates of total diversity based on one million sequenced T cells were regarded as lower bounds and as underestimates. Observed TCR beta diversity correlated strongly with the percentage of naive T cells measured by flow cytometry. Compared with the aged group, the long-lived group had more naive CD4+ T cells, fewer expanded clones and increased TCR diversity, suggesting age selection.

Regarding this clonotype: Its antigen is still unknown. Base qualities are not recorded, but no much larger clone differs from it by a single base.

The library came from 5' RACE. The instrument given in TCRdb is Illumina HiSeq 2500. A second PCR of about 7 to 12 cycles was run with a J-beta primer mix and a sample-barcoded 5' primer. Each TCR beta cDNA molecule received a unique molecular identifier from a template-switch 5' adaptor carrying 12 random nucleotides. At least 3 million CDR3-containing paired-end reads were obtained from each sample. The Mint cDNA synthesis kit, primed by a TRBC-specific oligonucleotide, was used to synthesize first-strand cDNA from all RNA. All cDNA was treated with uracil-DNA glycosylase and then went through a first 18-cycle PCR with the universal primers M1SS and BC2_uni_R. The source study handled its data this way. Normalization of each sample was performed by random selection of 1 million high-quality reads, each carrying a distinct molecular identifier. Reads sharing molecular identifiers were discarded rather than binned into consensus sequences. MiTCR, set to a Q25 quality threshold and the strictest error-elimination algorithm, was used for CDR3 identification, clonotype clustering and error correction. A nonparametric unseen species model with Euler transformation was used to estimate lower-bound total TCR beta diversity. TCRdb ran its own pipeline on the public reads, namely fastp trimming at Q25 and MiXCR clone calling, and kept in-frame beta chains. Each CDR3 protein appears once, grouped with its most common genes and DNA. TCRdb, rather than the study authors, made the V and J calls. For this sample there are around 800,000 distinct CDR3 sequences; about half appear just once. The ten largest clonotypes hold around a sixth of the sample.

V was cut back by 1 base and J by 5 bases, leaving a gap of 6 bases between them. Based on the germline V gene, the CDR1 and CDR2 sequences are SQVTM and ANQGSEA. There are 11 amino acids in the CDR3, from cysteine to phenylalanine inclusive. The sequence is cut down to CDR3 DNA, 33 bases in frame from base 1. This receptor was taken from an elderly man in good health. The sample comprised blood. The rearrangement combines TRBV29-1 with TRBJ2-7, with the D gene not clear enough to name. The CDR3 reads CSVEVGNEQYF. The DNA reads TGCAGCGTTGAAGTAGGAAACGAGCAGTACTTC.